Listed below are T cell receptor beta chains from one sample, sequenced in a study of T-cell reconstitution after alpha-beta-depleted transplantation in children. TCRdb reprocessed the PCR reads with MiXCR, giving one entry per CDR3 protein. The sample lists about a million distinct CDR3 sequences; around 30% were seen once. Material: PBMCs, mostly from graft donor cells, obtained 360 days after TCRalphabeta/CD19-depleted stem cell transplant. The receptors come from a boy in the first two years of life who had a stem cell transplant for SCID, so the T cells may come from the graft donor. The CDR3 runs from the conserved cysteine through the conserved F or W. D genes are given only for firm matches. Expanded clones are given a class, and other clones once, few, many or no size at all.

v_call	clone_size	j_call	d_call	cdr3_nt	cdr3_aa
TRBV9	few	TRBJ2-3	.	TGTGCCAGCAGCGTAGAAGTCGGGGGGCGCACAGATACGCAGTATTTT	CASSVEVGGRTDTQYF
TRBV2	.	TRBJ2-3	TRBD1	TGTGCCAGTAGACAGGGGGCGCGGGATACGCAGTATTTT	CASRQGARDTQYF
TRBV5-1	.	TRBJ2-3	.	TGCGCCAGCAGCTTGTATTTACGTTCGGGTGGGACAGATACGCAGTATTTT	CASSLYLRSGGTDTQYF
TRBV2	few	TRBJ1-4	.	TGTGCCAGCAGTGGTGGGGCAGGACCTAATGAAAAACTGTTTTTT	CASSGGAGPNEKLFF
TRBV12-3/TRBV12-4	few	TRBJ1-6	.	TGTGCCAGCAGTTTCGGTTCACCCCTCCACTTT	CASSFGSPLHF
TRBV7-2	few	TRBJ2-3	.	TGTGCCAGCAGCCGGGACGGCTTAACAGATACGCAGTATTTT	CASSRDGLTDTQYF
TRBV7-9	.	TRBJ1-1	.	TGTGCCAGCAGCCTACAGGTACCTGGGACTGAAGCTTTCTTT	CASSLQVPGTEAFF
TRBV12-3/TRBV12-4	.	TRBJ2-3	.	TGTGCCAGCAGTTTCCGGGACCCCGAAGATACGCAGTATTTT	CASSFRDPEDTQYF
TRBV2	.	TRBJ2-1	TRBD2	TGTGCCAGCAGTGCCAGCGGGGGGGCCTACAATGAGCAGTTCTTC	CASSASGGAYNEQFF
TRBV12-3/TRBV12-4	.	TRBJ2-7	TRBD2	TGTGCCAGCAGAATAAGCGGGGCCTCGTACGAGCAGTACTTC	CASRISGASYEQYF
TRBV11-2	few	TRBJ2-3	.	TGTGCCAGCAGCTACGCAGGGGCCACAGATACGCAGTATTTT	CASSYAGATDTQYF
TRBV7-2	few	TRBJ2-5	.	TGTGCCAGCAGCTTGGGCGGTCACCAAGAGACCCAGTACTTC	CASSLGGHQETQYF
TRBV13	.	TRBJ2-2	TRBD1	TGTGCCAGCAGCTTAGGCCGACAGGGGGCCACCGGGGAGCTGTTTTTT	CASSLGRQGATGELFF
TRBV11-3	.	TRBJ2-5	TRBD1	TGTGCCAGCAGCTTCCCGGACAGGAACCAAGAGACCCAGTACTTC	CASSFPDRNQETQYF
TRBV7-8	.	TRBJ1-5	TRBD1	TGTGCCAGCAGCTCCGCGGACAGGTTTGACAATCAGCCCCAGCATTTT	CASSSADRFDNQPQHF
TRBV7-2	few	TRBJ2-2	TRBD1	TGTGCCAGCAGTTCCGGGACAGACAACGGGGAGCTGTTTTTT	CASSSGTDNGELFF
TRBV29-1	many	TRBJ2-5	TRBD2	TGCAGCGTTGCCCCCGGACTAGCGAGGGAGACCCAGTACTTC	CSVAPGLARETQYF
TRBV7-9	few	TRBJ2-7	.	TGTGCCAGCAGCTTAATTCAGTTCACCTCCTACGAGCAGTACTTC	CASSLIQFTSYEQYF
TRBV10-3	few	TRBJ2-5	.	TGTGCCATCAGTGAGCCTTCCGGGGGGCGAGAGACCCAGTACTTC	CAISEPSGGRETQYF
TRBV4-2	.	TRBJ2-1	TRBD1	TGTGCCAGCAGCCAAGATGACAGGGGGTCCTACAATGAGCAGTTCTTC	CASSQDDRGSYNEQFF
TRBV10-3	many	TRBJ2-5	.	TGTGCCATCAGTTCAGGGTTCCAAGAGACCCAGTACTTC	CAISSGFQETQYF
TRBV10-3	few	TRBJ2-1	.	TGTGCCATCAGTGATCGTTCTATCAATGAGCAGTTCTTC	CAISDRSINEQFF
TRBV3-1	few	TRBJ1-1	.	TGTGCCAGCAGCCAAGCGAAGAGGGGGTTGGCTTTCTTT	CASSQAKRGLAFF
TRBV2	.	TRBJ2-7	TRBD1	TGTGCCAGCAGTTTCTCCAGGACAGGGCACTACGAGCAGTACTTC	CASSFSRTGHYEQYF
TRBV28	few	TRBJ2-5	.	TGTGCCAGCAGTCTCATACAAGAGGACCAGTACTTC	CASSLIQEDQYF
TRBV20-1	few	TRBJ2-3	.	TGCAGTGCTAGAGATAGCGCTCGGGGTACTGGAGCAGATACGCAGTATTTT	CSARDSARGTGADTQYF
TRBV28	few	TRBJ2-5	.	TGTGCCAGCAGGCCCTCCGGCGACCAAGAGACCCAGTACTTC	CASRPSGDQETQYF
TRBV6-2/TRBV6-3	.	TRBJ2-7	TRBD1	TGTGCCAGCATTAGTCCCCGGACAGGGCATCGCCACGAGCAGTACTTC	CASISPRTGHRHEQYF
TRBV7-9	.	TRBJ1-1	.	TGTGCCAGCAGCCCGCCCCCCGGGGGGAACACTGAAGCTTTCTTT	CASSPPPGGNTEAFF
TRBV27	.	TRBJ1-5	.	TGTGCCAGCAGTCCACAGGGACCTATGAACAATCAGCCCCAGCATTTT	CASSPQGPMNNQPQHF
TRBV9	.	TRBJ2-5	.	TGTGCCAGCAAGGAAGAAAGCACGAACCAAGAGACCCAGTACTTC	CASKEESTNQETQYF
TRBV5-1	few	TRBJ2-3	TRBD2	TGCGCCAGCAGCTTGATTAGCGGGGCCCACAACAAAGATACGCAGTATTTT	CASSLISGAHNKDTQYF
TRBV10-3	.	TRBJ1-6	.	TGTGCCATCAGTGAGGACCAAGGGGTGGGTTCACCCCTCCACTTT	CAISEDQGVGSPLHF
TRBV9	.	TRBJ2-7	TRBD2	TGTGCCAGCAGCGTAGGGCGAGCGGGGGACTACGAGCAGTACTTC	CASSVGRAGDYEQYF
TRBV6-4	many	TRBJ2-2	.	TGTGCCAGCAGTGCACAGCCCAACGCGAACACCGGGGAGCTGTTTTTT	CASSAQPNANTGELFF